This is a list of T cell receptor beta chains from one sample in a study of CD8 T cells in ankylosing spondylitis. One entry per CDR3 protein results from TCRdb running MiXCR on the 5' RACE reads. The sample contains some 150,000 distinct CDR3 sequences, approximately 44% of which appear only once. The specimen was synovial fluid, either unsorted or a sorted T cell fraction (not recorded which). These receptors were obtained from a male donor with ankylosing spondylitis. CDR3s include the opening cysteine and the closing phenylalanine or tryptophan. The order of the fields is J gene, V gene, D gene, clone size, CDR3 DNA, CDR3 protein. A D gene is named only where the DNA matches it firmly. Clone size is given for some rows only: seen once, a few or many times, or a class if the clone is expanded.

j_gene: TRBJ2-7
v_gene: TRBV29-1
d_gene: -
abundance: -
CDR3nt: TGCAGCGTGCAGGGTTCCTACGAGCAGTACTTC
CDR3aa: CSVQGSYEQYF

j_gene: TRBJ2-5
v_gene: TRBV30
d_gene: TRBD2
abundance: -
CDR3nt: TGTGCCTGGAGTCTACCGGGACTAGCGGGGCCCGGCGAGACCCAGTACTTC
CDR3aa: CAWSLPGLAGPGETQYF

j_gene: TRBJ1-2
v_gene: TRBV4-3
d_gene: -
abundance: many
CDR3nt: TGCGCCAGCTTACCAAGGAGAGGGTTGGCGCGAGTCTATGGCTACACCTTC
CDR3aa: CASLPRRGLARVYGYTF

j_gene: TRBJ2-1
v_gene: TRBV20-1
d_gene: TRBD2
abundance: -
CDR3nt: TGCAGTGCTAGTCCCGGGACTAGCGGGAGGGCGGGCGGTGAGCAGTTCTTC
CDR3aa: CSASPGTSGRAGGEQFF

j_gene: TRBJ1-2
v_gene: TRBV18
d_gene: -
abundance: -
CDR3nt: TGTGCCAGCTCATCAGAAGGGGTGGACGGCTACACCTTC
CDR3aa: CASSSEGVDGYTF

j_gene: TRBJ2-1
v_gene: TRBV6-5
d_gene: TRBD2
abundance: -
CDR3nt: TGTGCCAGCAGTCCTCCAGTAGCGGGGGGGCAATACAATGAGCAGTTCTTC
CDR3aa: CASSPPVAGGQYNEQFF

j_gene: TRBJ1-3
v_gene: TRBV4-1
d_gene: -
abundance: few
CDR3nt: TGCGCCAGCAGCCGAGACTCGTTTGGTGGCAACACCATATATTTT
CDR3aa: CASSRDSFGGNTIYF

j_gene: TRBJ1-2
v_gene: TRBV27
d_gene: TRBD1
abundance: few
CDR3nt: TGTGCCAGCAGTCTACAGGGGCCCTATGGCTACACCTTC
CDR3aa: CASSLQGPYGYTF

j_gene: TRBJ2-7
v_gene: TRBV4-2
d_gene: TRBD1
abundance: few
CDR3nt: TGTGCCAGCAGCCAACTGACAGGGGGCCCTTTTCTATACGAGCAGTACTTC
CDR3aa: CASSQLTGGPFLYEQYF

j_gene: TRBJ2-1
v_gene: TRBV15
d_gene: -
abundance: few
CDR3nt: TGTGCCGCCGGGCTTAATGAGCAGTTCTTC
CDR3aa: CAAGLNEQFF

j_gene: TRBJ1-4
v_gene: TRBV4-3
d_gene: TRBD1
abundance: -
CDR3nt: TGCGCCAGCAGCCACGTCCGGGACAGGGACTTCCAGCCGACAAAACTGTTTTTT
CDR3aa: CASSHVRDRDFQPTKLFF

j_gene: TRBJ2-7
v_gene: TRBV2
d_gene: TRBD2
abundance: -
CDR3nt: TGTGCCAGCAGTGACCTAGCGGGGGGGCAAATTTCGCTTGTGCAGTACTTC
CDR3aa: CASSDLAGGQISLVQYF

j_gene: TRBJ2-1
v_gene: TRBV3-1
d_gene: TRBD2
abundance: -
CDR3nt: TGTGCCAGCAGCCAAGATGGGACTAGCGGGGCAACGCAGTTCTTC
CDR3aa: CASSQDGTSGATQFF

j_gene: TRBJ1-1
v_gene: TRBV7-4
d_gene: -
abundance: -
CDR3nt: TGTGCCAGCAGCTCCCGGGCAGCGAACACTGAAGCTTTCTTT
CDR3aa: CASSSRAANTEAFF

j_gene: TRBJ1-1
v_gene: TRBV12-3/TRBV12-4
d_gene: -
abundance: few
CDR3nt: TGTGCCAGCAGCACCCTCCTAAGGGGGTTGGACACTGAAGCTTTCTTT
CDR3aa: CASSTLLRGLDTEAFF

j_gene: TRBJ2-2
v_gene: TRBV6-1
d_gene: -
abundance: -
CDR3nt: TGTGCCAGCAGCCCCCGGGGGCCGCGCACCGGGGAGCTGTTTTTT
CDR3aa: CASSPRGPRTGELFF

j_gene: TRBJ1-2
v_gene: TRBV7-9
d_gene: -
abundance: -
CDR3nt: TGTGCCAGCAGCTTAGCCTGGAACGGCGCCCTATGGGACTACACCTTC
CDR3aa: CASSLAWNGALWDYTF

j_gene: TRBJ2-1
v_gene: TRBV5-5
d_gene: -
abundance: few
CDR3nt: TGTGCCAGCAGCGTCGGGACGATTTACAATGAGCAGTTCTTC
CDR3aa: CASSVGTIYNEQFF

j_gene: TRBJ2-1
v_gene: TRBV10-3
d_gene: -
abundance: -
CDR3nt: TGTGCCATTGGGTCTGACCCGCCCTACAATGAGCAGTTCTTC
CDR3aa: CAIGSDPPYNEQFF

j_gene: TRBJ1-1
v_gene: TRBV4-3
d_gene: TRBD1
abundance: -
CDR3nt: TGCGCCAGCAGTGACAGGGTTAACACTGAAGCTTTCTTT
CDR3aa: CASSDRVNTEAFF

j_gene: TRBJ2-5
v_gene: TRBV7-3
d_gene: TRBD2
abundance: -
CDR3nt: TGTGCCAGCAGCTTAAGACTAGCGGGAGGTGGTGAGACCCAGTACTTC
CDR3aa: CASSLRLAGGGETQYF

j_gene: TRBJ2-1
v_gene: TRBV24-1
d_gene: -
abundance: -
CDR3nt: TGTGCCACCAGTGGACTGGGCCCCTACAATGAGCAGTTCTTC
CDR3aa: CATSGLGPYNEQFF

j_gene: TRBJ1-1
v_gene: TRBV11-1
d_gene: -
abundance: -
CDR3nt: TGTGCCAGCAACCCTGGGGGAGGTATGAACACTGAAGCTTTCTTT
CDR3aa: CASNPGGGMNTEAFF

j_gene: TRBJ2-2
v_gene: TRBV6-6
d_gene: -
abundance: once
CDR3nt: TGTGCCAGCTCCGTCCAATACACCGGGGAGCTGTTTTTT
CDR3aa: CASSVQYTGELFF

j_gene: TRBJ1-1
v_gene: TRBV4-1
d_gene: -
abundance: few
CDR3nt: TGCGCCAGCAGCCAATTTGGGTTTCCAGGGAGGCGCACTGAAGCTTTCTTT
CDR3aa: CASSQFGFPGRRTEAFF

j_gene: TRBJ2-3
v_gene: TRBV18
d_gene: -
abundance: -
CDR3nt: TGTGCCAGCTCACCAATGGGCTACACAGATACGCAGTATTTT
CDR3aa: CASSPMGYTDTQYF

j_gene: TRBJ2-5
v_gene: TRBV11-2
d_gene: TRBD2
abundance: few
CDR3nt: TGTGCCAGCAGCAAGCCCCCTCTAGCGGGGGGTACCCAAGAGACCCAGTACTTC
CDR3aa: CASSKPPLAGGTQETQYF

j_gene: TRBJ2-1
v_gene: TRBV5-1
d_gene: TRBD2
abundance: -
CDR3nt: TGCGCCAGCAGCTTGAAGCGAAATCGTCCGACTAGCCTACGTTCCTACAATGAGCAGTTCTTC
CDR3aa: CASSLKRNRPTSLRSYNEQFF

j_gene: TRBJ2-7
v_gene: TRBV18
d_gene: -
abundance: -
CDR3nt: TGTGCCAGCTCACCTTGGGCCTACCCCTTCTTTACGCTTGGGCAGTACTTC
CDR3aa: CASSPWAYPFFTLGQYF

j_gene: TRBJ2-1
v_gene: TRBV28
d_gene: -
abundance: few
CDR3nt: TGTGCCAGCAGTTTAGCTCTGGGAATCCCCTACAATGAGCAGTTCTTC
CDR3aa: CASSLALGIPYNEQFF

j_gene: TRBJ2-2
v_gene: TRBV5-5
d_gene: -
abundance: once
CDR3nt: TGTGCCAGCAGCTGGACCCCTAGGGGGAACGGGGAGCTGTTTTTT
CDR3aa: CASSWTPRGNGELFF

j_gene: TRBJ2-3
v_gene: TRBV6-4
d_gene: TRBD2
abundance: few
CDR3nt: TGTGCCAGCAGTGAACTAGCGGGGGATGCAGATACGCAGTATTTT
CDR3aa: CASSELAGDADTQYF

j_gene: TRBJ2-1
v_gene: TRBV24-1
d_gene: TRBD1
abundance: -
CDR3nt: TGTGCCACCAGTGATTTCGGACAGGGGACCTACAATGAGCAGTTCTTC
CDR3aa: CATSDFGQGTYNEQFF

j_gene: TRBJ2-3
v_gene: TRBV12-3/TRBV12-4
d_gene: TRBD2
abundance: -
CDR3nt: TGTGCCAGCAGTTTTCCCACTAGCGGGGTAAGGGATACGCAGTATTTT
CDR3aa: CASSFPTSGVRDTQYF

j_gene: TRBJ1-1
v_gene: TRBV6-1
d_gene: -
abundance: many
CDR3nt: TGTGCCAGCAGTGAAGACGTTGAGGGACCGAACACTGAAGCTTTCTTT
CDR3aa: CASSEDVEGPNTEAFF

j_gene: TRBJ2-3
v_gene: TRBV4-1
d_gene: TRBD1
abundance: few
CDR3nt: TGCGCCAGCAGCCAAGTACAGGGGTCGGTCACAGATACGCAGTATTTT
CDR3aa: CASSQVQGSVTDTQYF

j_gene: TRBJ1-2
v_gene: TRBV4-1
d_gene: -
abundance: -
CDR3nt: TGCGCCAGCAGTCCTACAGCGATTGGAGGTGGCTACACCTTC
CDR3aa: CASSPTAIGGGYTF

j_gene: TRBJ2-1
v_gene: TRBV7-2
d_gene: -
abundance: few
CDR3nt: TGTGCCAGCAGCTTAGCGCTGTGGGGGGCTGGTTACAATGAGCAGTTCTTC
CDR3aa: CASSLALWGAGYNEQFF

j_gene: TRBJ2-1
v_gene: TRBV30
d_gene: -
abundance: -
CDR3nt: TGTGCCTGGAGTGTTGGAGCGGAAGGCTCCTACAATGAGCAGTTCTTC
CDR3aa: CAWSVGAEGSYNEQFF

j_gene: TRBJ2-1
v_gene: TRBV15
d_gene: -
abundance: -
CDR3nt: TGTGCCACCAGCCCTGGGGATACTGAGCAGTTCTTC
CDR3aa: CATSPGDTEQFF

j_gene: TRBJ2-7
v_gene: TRBV10-2
d_gene: TRBD2
abundance: -
CDR3nt: TGCGCCAGCAGTGAGTGGGGGGTGGCGGGAGGGGTTTACGAGCAGTACTTC
CDR3aa: CASSEWGVAGGVYEQYF

j_gene: TRBJ1-1
v_gene: TRBV11-2
d_gene: -
abundance: -
CDR3nt: TGTGCCAGCAGCTTTACAGCAAACACTGAAGCTTTCTTT
CDR3aa: CASSFTANTEAFF

j_gene: TRBJ2-2
v_gene: TRBV27
d_gene: TRBD2
abundance: -
CDR3nt: TGTGCCAGCAGGCCACTAGCGGGAGTAACCGGGGAGCTGTTTTTT
CDR3aa: CASRPLAGVTGELFF

j_gene: TRBJ1-1
v_gene: TRBV20-1
d_gene: -
abundance: few
CDR3nt: TGCAGTGCTAGAGATCAGGTCAGGAACACTGAAGCTTTCTTT
CDR3aa: CSARDQVRNTEAFF